This TCR beta chain originates from a study of T cells in Graves' hyperthyroidism and ophthalmopathy (dated by TCRdb to 2018 to 2020). Context from the whole study: Peripheral blood was sampled at the time of initial diagnosis, prior to any treatment. To identify TCR V-J signatures that set the groups apart, the researchers used a discovery cohort of 90 to 100 patients, made up of 40 to 45 with Graves' ophthalmopathy and 57 with stable Graves' hyperthyroidism. The paper reports TCR Vbeta CDR3 sequencing of 130 to 150 peripheral blood samples: approximately 43 ophthalmopathy, around 80 hyperthyroidism and about 17 progressor patients. For training and testing, the 80 to 100 patients in the discovery cohort were randomly divided in a 7:3 ratio. In more than 5 Graves' hyperthyroidism patients, the study also compared T-cell repertoires from thyroid tissue with T-cell repertoires from blood. Prospective prediction of ophthalmopathy was tested in an independent validation cohort consisting of 18 hyperthyroidism patients and 15 to 17 patients who later progressed to ophthalmopathy. Once sampling was done, hyperthyroidism patients were given methimazole at a starting dose of 30 mg daily, whereas ophthalmopathy patients were given high-dose intravenous methylprednisolone. The study at large found these results: Most expanded thyroid clonotypes (frequency above 0.001) were also found in blood, which suggests that blood repertoires may mirror thyroid immune responses. Ophthalmopathy was separated from stable hyperthyroidism by a 13 V-J signature model, with around 88% sensitivity and about 81% specificity obtained in cross-validation and 80%/75% obtained in testing. In validation, progression to ophthalmopathy was predicted by the model with 65% to 71% sensitivity and around 75% specificity, a median of about 6 months before onset. No statistical method was used to set the sample size in advance, and investigators knew the group allocation.

This clonotype was found many times. Its recognized antigen is unknown. Base qualities are not at hand, and no much larger clone is one base apart. The TCR beta CDR3 regions were amplified from RNA transcripts. The TCR CDR3 was subjected to a first round of RT-PCR using the HTBI primer set and the Qiagen OneStep RT-PCR kit. The libraries were constructed in a second round of multiplex PCR and then size-selected and purified. Paired-end sequencing of the libraries was performed with 100 bp reads on an Illumina HiSeq2000. In the original analysis: Raw data were processed with SOAPnuke, discarding reads with adapters, uncalled bases, mean Phred below 15, or no exact constant-primer or identifier match. High-quality paired reads were merged with COPE v1.2.5, and unique nucleotide sequences were defined as clonotypes. Clonotypes were aligned to IMGT TRBV, TRBD and TRBJ reference segments using MiTCR v1.1. The analysis included only V-J combinations with a frequency above 0.0001, which together covered 99% to 99.2% of the repertoires. A TCS score was defined as the ratio of F50 (clonal expansion) to E x V (chaos), with BLOSUM62-based TCRdist applied between CDR3 peptides within each V-J. Welch's t-statistics and random forest reduced fewer than 550 V-J features to 10 to 15, which were used in a naive Bayes classifier (R e1071). The raw public reads went through TCRdb reprocessing: fastp at Q25, MiXCR clone calling, in-frame beta chains kept. Every entry covers one CDR3 protein and lists the most common genes and DNA from its rows. The V and J calls and clone size come from TCRdb's table, not from the authors' own analysis. The sample table holds some 760,000 distinct CDR3 sequences, of which about 15% were seen once. The ten most abundant clones make up approximately 10% of the sample.

Deletion took 6 bases off V and 5 bases off J, with a span of 19 bases between the germline ends. Reading the germline V gene gives CDR1 MNHNS and CDR2 SASEGT. Spanning cysteine to phenylalanine, the CDR3 consists of 15 amino acids. Just CDR3 DNA is preserved here, 45 bases in frame from base 1. A patient counted as having stable Graves' hyperthyroidism if no progression to ophthalmopathy occurred over 18 months of follow-up. Hyperthyroidism patients were aged 18 to 65 years and newly diagnosed, with disease duration of less than 2 months. Patients with uncontrolled infections, other autoimmune diseases, pregnancy or lactation were excluded. Clinical symptoms, serum thyroxine and TRAb, thyroid ultrasound, and orbital computed tomography formed the basis for the diagnoses. PBMCs were isolated from more than 9 ml of fresh peripheral blood by Ficoll-Paque density gradient centrifugation. Trizol reagent was used to extract total RNA, and RNA quality was then checked on an Agilent 2100 Bioanalyzer.

The source of this sequence is a woman younger than 30 with Graves' hyperthyroidism. Here the chain combines TRBV6-1 and TRBJ1-1, with TRBD1 as a weak D call on 6 bases. Sequencing was performed on blood. This receptor carries the CDR3 CASSSAGGRGTEAFF. The nucleotide sequence reads TGTGCCAGCAGCTCCGCGGGGGGGCGCGGAACTGAAGCTTTCTTT.